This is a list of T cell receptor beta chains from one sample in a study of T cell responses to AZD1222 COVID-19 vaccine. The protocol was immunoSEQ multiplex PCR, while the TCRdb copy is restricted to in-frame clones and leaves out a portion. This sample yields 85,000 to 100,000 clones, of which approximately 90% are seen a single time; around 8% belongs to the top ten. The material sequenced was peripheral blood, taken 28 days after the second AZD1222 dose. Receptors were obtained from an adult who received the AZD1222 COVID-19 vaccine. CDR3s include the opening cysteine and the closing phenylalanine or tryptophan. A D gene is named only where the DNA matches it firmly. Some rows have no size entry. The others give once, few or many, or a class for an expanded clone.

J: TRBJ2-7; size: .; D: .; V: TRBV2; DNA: TGTGCCAGCAGTGGGGATTCTTACGAGCAGTACTTC; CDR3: CASSGDSYEQYF
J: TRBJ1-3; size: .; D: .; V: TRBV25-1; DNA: TGTGCCAGCAGTGAAGGTGGACTCTCTGGAAACACCATATATTTT; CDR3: CASSEGGLSGNTIYF
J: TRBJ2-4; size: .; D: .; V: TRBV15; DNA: TGTGCCACCAGCAGGAATCAGATAGGGGGCAAAAACATTCAGTACTTC; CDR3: CATSRNQIGGKNIQYF
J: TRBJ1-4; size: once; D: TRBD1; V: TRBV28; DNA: TGTGCCAGCAGTTTACAGGGGGGTAATGAAAAACTGTTTTTT; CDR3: CASSLQGGNEKLFF
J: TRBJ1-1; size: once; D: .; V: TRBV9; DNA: TGTGCCAGCAGCGGTCCAACAGGGAGGACTGAAGCTTTCTTT; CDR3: CASSGPTGRTEAFF
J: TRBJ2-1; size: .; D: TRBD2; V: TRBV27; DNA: TGTGCCAGCAGTTTATTGTCTAGCGGGAGGGCTTCGTGGTTCCACAATGAGCAGTTCTTC; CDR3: CASSLLSSGRASWFHNEQFF
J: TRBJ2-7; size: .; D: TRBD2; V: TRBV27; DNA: TGTGCCAGCAGTCGCCGACTAGCGGGAGGATTGTACGAGCAGTACTTC; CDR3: CASSRRLAGGLYEQYF
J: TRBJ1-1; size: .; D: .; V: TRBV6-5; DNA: TGTGCCAGCACCTCATACCTGGGCACTGAAGCTTTCTTT; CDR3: CASTSYLGTEAFF
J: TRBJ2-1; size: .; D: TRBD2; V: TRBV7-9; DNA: TGTGCCAGCAGCCCCGGACTAGCGGGAGGCAATGAGCAGTTCTTC; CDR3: CASSPGLAGGNEQFF
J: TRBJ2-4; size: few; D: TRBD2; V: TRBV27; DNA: TGTGCCAGCAGACTTAACCGGGACTATAACATTCAGTACTTC; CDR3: CASRLNRDYNIQYF
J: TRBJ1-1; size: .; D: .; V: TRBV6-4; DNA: TGTGCCAGCAGAGTGACTAGGGGTGTGGTCACTGAAGCTTTCTTT; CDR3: CASRVTRGVVTEAFF
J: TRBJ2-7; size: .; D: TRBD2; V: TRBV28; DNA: TGTGCCAGCAGTTTAGGTGCTAGCGGGACCAACTACGAGCAGTACTTC; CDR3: CASSLGASGTNYEQYF
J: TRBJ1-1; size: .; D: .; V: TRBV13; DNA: TGTGCCAGCAGCACTAGACCGGACACTGAAGCTTTCTTT; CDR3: CASSTRPDTEAFF
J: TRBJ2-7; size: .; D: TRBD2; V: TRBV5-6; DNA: TGTGCCAGCAGCTCCCCTAGCGGGAGATACTCCTACGAGCAGTACTTC; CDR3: CASSSPSGRYSYEQYF
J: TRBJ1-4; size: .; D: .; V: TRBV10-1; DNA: TGCGCCAGCACAGGGCGGTTGGTTGTTATACTGTTTTTT; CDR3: CASTGRLVVILFF
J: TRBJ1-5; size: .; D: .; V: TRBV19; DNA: TGTGCCAGTAGTCCGGACGGATTATATAGCAATCAGCCCCAGCATTTT; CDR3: CASSPDGLYSNQPQHF
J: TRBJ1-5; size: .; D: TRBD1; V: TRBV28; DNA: TGTGCCAGCATAGGGACAGGGACCTTAGGGCCCCAGCATTTT; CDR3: CASIGTGTLGPQHF
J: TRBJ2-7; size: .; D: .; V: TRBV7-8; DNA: TGTGCCAGCAGCCCTAGGGTGGGGGAGGACGAGCAGTACTTC; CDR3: CASSPRVGEDEQYF
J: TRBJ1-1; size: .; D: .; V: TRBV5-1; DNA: TGCGCCAGCAGCCCAAGGGAAGGGAGACGGACTGAAGCTTTCTTT; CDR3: CASSPREGRRTEAFF
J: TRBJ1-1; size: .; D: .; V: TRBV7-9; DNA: TGTGCCAGCAGCCCTTCCCATGCGAACACTGAAGCTTTCTTT; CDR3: CASSPSHANTEAFF
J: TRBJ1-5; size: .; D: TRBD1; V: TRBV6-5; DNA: TGTGCCAGCAGTTACGGGACAGGGCAAAATCAGCCCCAGCATTTT; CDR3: CASSYGTGQNQPQHF
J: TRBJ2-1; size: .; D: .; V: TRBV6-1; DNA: TGTGCCAGCAGAAAAGCGGCAATCTCCTACAATGAGCAGTTCTTC; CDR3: CASRKAAISYNEQFF
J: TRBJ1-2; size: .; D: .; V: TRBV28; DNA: TGTGCCAGCAGCATCACGGGGGGACCATTCCTCTATGGCTACACCTTC; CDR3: CASSITGGPFLYGYTF
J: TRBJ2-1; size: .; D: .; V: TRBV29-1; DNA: TGCAGCGTACCACTAGGGAACCCCTGGGATGAGCAGTTCTTC; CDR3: CSVPLGNPWDEQFF
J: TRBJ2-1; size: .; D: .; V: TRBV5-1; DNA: TGCGCCAGCAGCTTGGAACTCCTCACCTACAATGAGCAGTTCTTC; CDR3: CASSLELLTYNEQFF
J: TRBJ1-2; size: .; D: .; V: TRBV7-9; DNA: TGTGCCAGCAGCTTCACACTCCGGGGCAACTATGGCTACACCTTC; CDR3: CASSFTLRGNYGYTF